One sample yielded the 12 T cell receptor beta chains listed below, sequenced in a study of blood T cells in healthy people across ages (dated by TCRdb to between 2014 and 2017). The receptor library was made with 5' RACE. TCRdb records Illumina HiSeq 2500 as the sequencer. The second PCR ran for roughly 7 to 12 cycles and used a J-beta primer mix along with a sample-barcoded 5' primer. TCRdb trimmed the raw reads at Q25, called clones with MiXCR and kept productive beta chains. Every CDR3 protein is listed once, alongside the most common genes and DNA of its rows. The sample table shows hundreds of thousands of distinct CDR3 sequences, and more than 50% are seen once. The top ten clonotypes cover approximately 24% of the sample. The sequenced material came from blood. The receptor source for this set is a man aged 40-49 years in good health.

This chain uses TRBV4-2 with TRBJ1-1, with a tentative D call TRBD1 (6 bases). The V end lost 7 bases, the J end lost 8 bases, and 17 bases lay between the germline ends. Germline V CDR1 and CDR2: LGHNA, YNFKEQ. The length of the CDR3 is 13 residues. CDR3 sequence: CASTIKDRNEAFF. The CDR3 region has the DNA TGTGCCAGCACCATCAAAGACAGGAACGAAGCTTTCTTT.

This clonotype was seen more than once but under ten times. The chain couples TRBV7-3 to TRBJ2-5; D might be TRBD1 (6 bases). With 0 bases removed from V and 5 bases from J, the gap between germline ends came to 22 bases. Germline lookup yields CDR1 SGHTA and CDR2 FQGTGA. The CDR3 covers 18 residues. The DNA of the CDR3 is TGTGCCAGCAGCTTAACAGGGTCGTTACAGGGCGGTGGGGAGACCCAGTACTTC. The encoded protein is CASSLTGSLQGGGETQYF.

The rearrangement links TRBV7-8 to TRBJ2-5; D perhaps matches TRBD2 (6 bases). The germline V and J ends were trimmed by 3 bases and 4 bases, with 21 bases remaining between them. The CDR3 runs to 17 residues. The germline CDR1 and CDR2 sequences are SGHVS and FQNEAQ. The CDR3 nucleotides are TGTGCCAGCAGCTTGACCTCGATACCGGTGGAGGGAGAGACCCAGTACTTC. Translating it yields CASSLTSIPVEGETQYF.

The V and J genes are TRBV6-1 and TRBJ2-5, with D possibly called TRBD1 or TRBD2 (5 bases each). The ends were cut back, 0 bases at V and 4 bases at J, with 12 bases in the middle. In germline, CDR1 is MNHNS, CDR2 SASEGT. CDR3 length equals 15 residues. The DNA of the CDR3 is TGTGCCAGCAGTGAAGCGGAAAGTGGGGGAGAGACCCAGTACTTC. Protein product: CASSEAESGGETQYF.

The chain combines TRBV10-3 with TRBJ2-2, with 7 bases aligning to TRBD2. V lost 7 bases to trimming and J lost 4 bases; unmatched junction nucleotides: 6. The CDR3 is 14 residues long. Germline V gene sequence: CDR1 ENHRY, CDR2 SYGVKD. In nucleotides, the CDR3 is TGTGCCATCATACGGGAGGAGGGCACCGGGGAGCTGTTTTTT. It yields the protein CAIIREEGTGELFF.

The CDR3 is CASSLLGQSSNTGELFF. CDR3 bases: TGTGCCAGCAGCCTACTCGGCCAGAGCTCGAACACCGGGGAGCTGTTTTTT. This rearrangement joins TRBV11-2 to TRBJ2-2; no clear D. The germline V and J ends were trimmed by 5 bases and 0 bases, with 16 bases remaining between them. Germline CDR1 and CDR2: SGHAT and FQNNGV. There are 17 residues in the CDR3.

This clonotype has at least ten counts. This chain connects TRBV4-2 to TRBJ2-1; 14 nucleotides match TRBD2. Germline V gives CDR1 LGHNA, CDR2 YNFKEQ. The CDR3 contains 16 residues. V was clipped by 0 bases and J by 8 bases; unmatched bases: 3. CDR3 bases: TGTGCCAGCAGCCAAGATGGGACTAGCGGGAGCGATGAGCAGTTCTTC. This codes for CASSQDGTSGSDEQFF.

This clonotype was seen a handful of times. CDR3 coding DNA: TGCAGTGCCCCTCATGCGACTAGCGGCTGGTGGGATACGCAGTATTTT. As protein: CSAPHATSGWWDTQYF. The chain is built from TRBV20-1 and TRBJ2-3; 9 nucleotides line up with TRBD2. V lost 6 bases to trimming and J lost 6 bases; unmatched junction nucleotides: 16. CDR3 length: 16 residues. The germline V gene encodes CDR1 DFQATT and CDR2 SNEGSKA (reference sequence).

CDR3 sequence: CASSLTGPVNTGELFF. Here the CDR3 DNA reads TGCGCCAGCAGCTTGACCGGCCCCGTAAACACCGGGGAGCTGTTTTTT. J is TRBJ2-2 and V is TRBV5-1; D not resolved. The CDR3 contains 16 residues. CDR1 is SGHRS, CDR2 YFSETQ, per germline. Trimming took 1 base from V and 2 from J, leaving 12 bases between them. The full variable domain, with the rest looked up from reference TRBV5-1 and TRBJ2-2, is KAGVTQTPRYLIKTRGQQVTLSCSPISGHRSVSWYQQTPGQGLQFLFEYFSETQRNKGNFPGRFSGRQFSNSRSEMNVSTLELGDSALYLCASSLTGPVNTGELFFGEGSRLTVL.

This clonotype was picked up a small number of times. This chain uses TRBV6-6 with TRBJ1-1, with a possible D match to TRBD1 (5 bases). There are 14 residues in the CDR3. Germline V gives CDR1 MNHNY, CDR2 SVGAGI (reference sequence). The V gene lost 6 bases and the J gene lost 4 bases, with 15 bases spanning the gap. The CDR3 nucleotides are TGTGCCAGCAGCGATAACGCTCAGGGCACTGAAGCTTTCTTT. Its translation is CASSDNAQGTEAFF.

The V call is TRBV29-1, the J call TRBJ2-7; tentative D call: TRBD2 (5 bases). The CDR3 has 13 amino acids. Germline CDR1 and CDR2: SQVTM and ANQGSEA. V lost 7 bases and J 6 bases, leaving 19 bases between the germline ends. The DNA for the CDR3 is TGCAGCGCGATCGACACGGGAAATGGCGAGCAGTACTTC. Translation: CSAIDTGNGEQYF.

This chain connects TRBV5-1 to TRBJ2-5, with 7 bases identical to TRBD2. There are 15 residues in the CDR3. In germline, CDR1 is SGHRS, CDR2 YFSETQ. Trimming took 5 bases from V and 2 from J; bases not matched to a gene: 9. Written as DNA, the CDR3 is TGCGCCAGCAGTTTCACCGGACTAGGGCAAGAGACCCAGTACTTC. Protein product: CASSFTGLGQETQYF.